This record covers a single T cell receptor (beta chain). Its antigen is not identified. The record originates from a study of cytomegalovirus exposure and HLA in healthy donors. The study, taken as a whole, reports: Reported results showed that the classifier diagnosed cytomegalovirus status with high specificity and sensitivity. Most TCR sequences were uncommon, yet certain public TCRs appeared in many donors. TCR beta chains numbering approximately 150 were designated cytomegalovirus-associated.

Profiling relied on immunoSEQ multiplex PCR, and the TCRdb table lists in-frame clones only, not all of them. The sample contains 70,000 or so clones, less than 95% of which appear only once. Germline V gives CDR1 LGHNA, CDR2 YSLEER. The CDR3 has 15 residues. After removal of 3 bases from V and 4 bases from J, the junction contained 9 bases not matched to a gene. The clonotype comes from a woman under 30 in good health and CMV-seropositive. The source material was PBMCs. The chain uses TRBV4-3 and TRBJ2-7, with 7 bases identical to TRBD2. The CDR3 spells CASSQSAGMSYEQYF. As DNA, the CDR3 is TGCGCCAGCAGCCAGTCAGCGGGGATGAGTTACGAGCAGTACTTC.